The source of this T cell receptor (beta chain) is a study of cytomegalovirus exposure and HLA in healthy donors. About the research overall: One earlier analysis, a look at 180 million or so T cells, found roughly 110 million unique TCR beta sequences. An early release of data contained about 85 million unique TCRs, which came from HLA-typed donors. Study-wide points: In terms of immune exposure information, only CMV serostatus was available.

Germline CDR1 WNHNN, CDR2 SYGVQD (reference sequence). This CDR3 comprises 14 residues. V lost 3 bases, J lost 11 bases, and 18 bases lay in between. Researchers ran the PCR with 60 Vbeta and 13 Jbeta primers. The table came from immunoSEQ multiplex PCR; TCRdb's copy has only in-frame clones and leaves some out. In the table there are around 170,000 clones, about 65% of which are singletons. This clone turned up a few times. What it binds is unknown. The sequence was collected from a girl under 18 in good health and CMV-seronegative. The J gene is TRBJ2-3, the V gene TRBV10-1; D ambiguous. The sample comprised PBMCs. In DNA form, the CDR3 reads TGCGCCAGCAGTGAAGCAGGATCTAACAATAGGCAGTATTTT. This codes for CASSEAGSNNRQYF.